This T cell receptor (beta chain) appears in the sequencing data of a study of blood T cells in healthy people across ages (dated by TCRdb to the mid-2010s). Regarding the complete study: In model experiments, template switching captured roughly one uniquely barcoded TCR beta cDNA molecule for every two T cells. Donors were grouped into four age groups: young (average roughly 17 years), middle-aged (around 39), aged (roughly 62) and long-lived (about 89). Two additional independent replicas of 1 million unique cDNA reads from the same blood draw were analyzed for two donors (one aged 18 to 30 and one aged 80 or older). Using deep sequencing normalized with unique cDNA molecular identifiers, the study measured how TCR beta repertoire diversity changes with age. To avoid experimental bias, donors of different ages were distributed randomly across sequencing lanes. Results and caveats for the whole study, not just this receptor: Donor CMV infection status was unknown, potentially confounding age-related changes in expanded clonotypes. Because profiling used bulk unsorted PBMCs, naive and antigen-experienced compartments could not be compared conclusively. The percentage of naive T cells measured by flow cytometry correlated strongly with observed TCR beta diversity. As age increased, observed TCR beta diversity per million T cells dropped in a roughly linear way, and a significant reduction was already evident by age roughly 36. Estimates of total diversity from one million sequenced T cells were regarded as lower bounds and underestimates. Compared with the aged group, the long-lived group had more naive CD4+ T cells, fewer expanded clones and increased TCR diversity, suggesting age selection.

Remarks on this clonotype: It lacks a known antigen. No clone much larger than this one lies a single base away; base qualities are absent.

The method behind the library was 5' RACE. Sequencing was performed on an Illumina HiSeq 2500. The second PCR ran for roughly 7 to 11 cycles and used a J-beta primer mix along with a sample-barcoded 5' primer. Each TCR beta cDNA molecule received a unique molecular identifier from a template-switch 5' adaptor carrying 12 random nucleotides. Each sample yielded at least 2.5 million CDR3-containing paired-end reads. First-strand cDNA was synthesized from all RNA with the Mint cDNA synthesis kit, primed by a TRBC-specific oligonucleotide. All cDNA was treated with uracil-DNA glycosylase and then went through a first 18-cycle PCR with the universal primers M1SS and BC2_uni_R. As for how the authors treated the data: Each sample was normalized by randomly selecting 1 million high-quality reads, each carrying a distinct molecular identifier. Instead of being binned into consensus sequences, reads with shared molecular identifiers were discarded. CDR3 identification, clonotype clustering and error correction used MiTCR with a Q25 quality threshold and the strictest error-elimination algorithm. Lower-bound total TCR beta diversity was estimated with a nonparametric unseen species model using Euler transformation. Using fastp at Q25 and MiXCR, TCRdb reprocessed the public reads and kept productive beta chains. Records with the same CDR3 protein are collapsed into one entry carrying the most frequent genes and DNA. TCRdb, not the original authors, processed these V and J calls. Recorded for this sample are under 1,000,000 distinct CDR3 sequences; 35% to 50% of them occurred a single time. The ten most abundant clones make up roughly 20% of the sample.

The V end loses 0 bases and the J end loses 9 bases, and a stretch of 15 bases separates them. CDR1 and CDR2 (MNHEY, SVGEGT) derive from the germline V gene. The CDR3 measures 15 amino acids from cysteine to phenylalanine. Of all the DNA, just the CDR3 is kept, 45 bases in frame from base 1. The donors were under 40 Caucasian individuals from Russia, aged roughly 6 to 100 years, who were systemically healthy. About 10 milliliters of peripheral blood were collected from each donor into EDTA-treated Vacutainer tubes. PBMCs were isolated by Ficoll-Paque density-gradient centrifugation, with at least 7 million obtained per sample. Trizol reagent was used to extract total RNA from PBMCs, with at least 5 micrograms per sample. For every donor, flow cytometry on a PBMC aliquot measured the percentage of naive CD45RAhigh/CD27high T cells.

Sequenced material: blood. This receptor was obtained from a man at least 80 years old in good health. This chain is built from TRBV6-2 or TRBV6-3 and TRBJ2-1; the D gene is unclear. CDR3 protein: CASSYSDIWMGEQFF. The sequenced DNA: TGTGCCAGCAGTTACTCGGATATATGGATGGGTGAGCAGTTCTTC.